A single sample is the source of the 30 T cell receptor beta chains below, sequenced in a study of neoadjuvant anti-PD-1 for oral cavity cancer. TCRdb's copy holds only in-frame clones and misses some; the assay was immunoSEQ multiplex PCR. This sample has about 16,000 clones, with 55% to 70% found just once. The sample in question was PBMCs, obtained before nivolumab (anti-PD-1) treatment. These receptors all come from a person between 40 and 85 years old with oral cavity squamous cell carcinoma.

A single count supports this clone. The CDR3 bases are TGCGCCAGCAGCTTGGAAGGGGGAGGCTATGGCTACACCTTC. This codes for CASSLEGGGYGYTF. The rearrangement uses TRBV5-1 and TRBJ1-2; D may be TRBD1 (6 bases). The germline V gene has CDR1 SGHRS and CDR2 YFSETQ. There are 14 residues in the CDR3. Trimming shortened V by 0 bases and J by 4 bases, and 10 bases separated the two germline ends.

The chain employs TRBV28 and TRBJ2-7; D is tentatively TRBD1 or TRBD2 (5 bases each). CDR3 length equals 14 residues. Germline assignment: CDR1 MDHEN and CDR2 SYDVKM. V was trimmed by 7 bases and J by 6 bases, leaving 19 bases between them. The CDR3 region has the DNA TGTGCCAGCAAGTCTGAGGGACCCCCTCCCGAGCAGTACTTC. Residues: CASKSEGPPPEQYF. Full variable domain (remainder filled in from reference TRBV28 and TRBJ2-7): DVKVTQSSRYLVKRTGEKVFLECVQDMDHENMFWYRQDPGLGLRLIYFSYDVKMKEKGDIPEGYSVSREKKERFSLILESASTNQTSMYLCASKSEGPPPEQYFGPGTRLTVT.

The rearrangement links TRBV5-1 to TRBJ2-7, with 7 nucleotides matching TRBD2. In germline, CDR1 is SGHRS, CDR2 YFSETQ. Trimming removed 4 bases from V and 3 bases from J; junction bases left unmatched: 13. This CDR3 has 16 residues. The CDR3 DNA follows: TGCGCCAGCAGCCCGGGGGGAAGGAACTCTGGCTACGAGCAGTACTTC. It encodes CASSPGGRNSGYEQYF.

This clone appeared a few times. J is TRBJ2-2 and V is TRBV14; 10 bases are a match to TRBD2. The V and J ends lost 1 base and 7 bases, in that order; junction bases with no gene match: 6. Germline V gene lookup returns CDR1 SGHDN and CDR2 FVKESK. CDR3 length: 16 amino acids. The CDR3 is CASSQVLAGLGGELFF. The DNA of the CDR3 is TGTGCCAGCAGCCAAGTACTAGCGGGATTGGGCGGGGAGCTGTTTTTT. Combining the CDR3 with reference TRBV14 and TRBJ2-2 gives the whole variable domain EAGVTQFPSHSVIEKGQTVTLRCDPISGHDNLYWYRRVMGKEIKFLLHFVKESKQDESGMPNNRFLAERTGGTYSTLKVQPAELEDSGVYFCASSQVLAGLGGELFFGEGSRLTVL.

The rearrangement links TRBV11-2 to TRBJ1-4; 10 bases line up with TRBD1. After removal of 6 bases from V and 7 bases from J, the junction contained 5 bases not matched to a gene. The V gene's germline CDR1 is SGHAT and CDR2 FQNNGV. The CDR3 has 14 amino acids. The CDR3 DNA is TGTGCCAGCAGTCGACAGGGGGCAGGTGAAAAACTGTTTTTT. Residues: CASSRQGAGEKLFF. The full variable domain, with the rest looked up from reference TRBV11-2 and TRBJ1-4, is EAGVAQSPRYKIIEKRQSVAFWCNPISGHATLYWYQQILGQGPKLLIQFQNNGVVDDSQLPKDRFSAERLKGVDSTLKIQPAKLEDSAVYLCASSRQGAGEKLFFGSGTQLSVL.

V usage is TRBV28 and J usage is TRBJ2-7; the match to TRBD1 covers 7 bases. The CDR3 has 15 amino acids. CDR1 is MDHEN and CDR2 is SYDVKM in the germline V gene. J lost 4 bases, V lost 4 bases, and 10 bases had no gene match. CDR3: CASSSFTGVRYEQYF. The CDR3 coding sequence is TGTGCCAGCAGTTCCTTTACAGGGGTGCGGTACGAGCAGTACTTC.

The genes are TRBV11-2 and TRBJ2-1; tentative D call: TRBD2 (6 bases). Trimming left V 5 bases short and J 10 bases short, with 18 bases between. The CDR3 length is 14 residues. From germline, CDR1 is SGHAT and CDR2 FQNNGV. The CDR3 protein is CASSPNGGVREQFF. The CDR3 nucleotides read TGTGCCAGCAGCCCTAACGGAGGGGTCCGGGAGCAGTTCTTC. The full variable domain, completed using reference TRBV11-2 and TRBJ2-1, is EAGVAQSPRYKIIEKRQSVAFWCNPISGHATLYWYQQILGQGPKLLIQFQNNGVVDDSQLPKDRFSAERLKGVDSTLKIQPAKLEDSAVYLCASSPNGGVREQFFGPGTRLTVL.

V is TRBV5-1 and J is TRBJ2-7, with 8 bases lining up with TRBD1. There are 13 residues in the CDR3. With V trimmed by 4 bases and J by 6 bases, 6 bases remained unmatched. Germline lookup yields CDR1 SGHRS and CDR2 YFSETQ. The DNA for the CDR3 is TGCGCCAGCAGCCCTGGACAGGGAGCCGAGCAGTACTTC. This gives the protein CASSPGQGAEQYF.

This clone was observed once. The V call is TRBV4-2, the J call TRBJ2-3; TRBD2 agrees at 7 bases. In germline, CDR1 is LGHNA, CDR2 YNFKEQ. V was pared by 0 bases and J by 14 bases, with 11 bases of the junction left unmatched. CDR3 length: 14 amino acids. The CDR3 DNA reads as TGTGCCAGCAGCCAAGATGGTGCGGGAGTGTCTCCGTATTTT. Its protein product is CASSQDGAGVSPYF.

The J gene is TRBJ1-1, the V gene TRBV5-6, with 9 bases that match TRBD1. CDR1 SGHDT and CDR2 YYEEEE come from the germline V gene. This CDR3 region has 14 residues. V shed 3 bases, J shed 9 bases, and the junction held 9 bases outside the gene matches. Here the CDR3 DNA reads TGTGCCAGCAGCTCCTTAATAGGACAGGGGAAAGCTTTCTTT. Translation gives CASSSLIGQGKAFF.

The rearrangement uses TRBV2 and TRBJ2-1; D not resolved. This CDR3 contains 13 residues. Germline-derived CDR1 and CDR2 are SNHLY and FYNNEI. The germline V and J ends were trimmed by 1 base and 3 bases, with 4 bases remaining between them. CDR3 in DNA: TGTGCCAGCAGTGAAGAAGTCTACAATGAGCAGTTCTTC. This codes for CASSEEVYNEQFF.

The genes are TRBV5-1 and TRBJ2-3; 10 nucleotides match TRBD2. This CDR3 contains 15 residues. The junction had 1 base not matched to a gene; V was cut back by 0 bases and J by 3 bases. Germline-derived CDR1 and CDR2 are SGHRS and YFSETQ. Here the CDR3 reads CASSLGLAGTDTQYF. CDR3 in DNA: TGCGCCAGCAGCTTGGGACTAGCGGGTACAGATACGCAGTATTTT.

The CDR3 is CASSQLIRGSNQPQHF. CDR3 coding DNA: TGTGCCAGCAGCCAACTGATAAGGGGGAGCAATCAGCCCCAGCATTTT. The rearrangement links TRBV7-8 to TRBJ1-5; D may be TRBD1 (6 bases). In germline, CDR1 is SGHVS, CDR2 FQNEAQ. The CDR3 spans 16 residues. V gave up 5 bases and J gave up 1 base, with 15 bases separating them.

The chain uses TRBV27 and TRBJ1-5; weak D call: TRBD1 (5 bases). The CDR3 contains 15 residues. Germline V lookup: CDR1 MNHEY, CDR2 SMNVEV (reference sequence). Trimming stripped 2 bases from V and 5 bases from J, with 13 bases between. This CDR3 is CASSLTRRGDQPQHF. CDR3 bases: TGTGCCAGCAGTTTAACCAGGAGGGGCGATCAGCCCCAGCATTTT.

The chain has TRBV7-9 and TRBJ2-3, with 8 bases that match TRBD2. This CDR3 is 17 amino acids long. The trim removed 1 base at V and 7 bases at J, leaving 13 bases unmatched. The germline V gene has CDR1 SEHNR and CDR2 FQNEAQ (reference sequence). CDR3 in DNA: TGTGCCAGCAGCTTAGTGGGCACTAGCGGTCATCTAAATACGCAGTATTTT. It yields the protein CASSLVGTSGHLNTQYF.

The CDR3 coding sequence is TGCGCCAGCAGCCAAGGGGGACAGTATAATGAAAAACTGTTTTTT. Its translation: CASSQGGQYNEKLFF. This chain joins TRBV5-1 and TRBJ1-4; 7 nucleotides agree with TRBD1. The germline gives CDR1 SGHRS, CDR2 YFSETQ. V shed 4 bases, J shed 4 bases, and the junction held 7 bases outside the gene matches. The CDR3 length is 15 residues.

V usage is TRBV9 and J usage is TRBJ1-2, with 8 bases aligning to TRBD1. V lost 4 bases to trimming and J lost 8 bases; unmatched junction nucleotides: 10. Per the germline V gene, CDR1 is SGDLS and CDR2 is YYNGEE. This CDR3 has 14 residues. CDR3 nucleotide sequence: TGTGCCAGCAGCCCTACGGGACAGGCGGTCGGCTACACCTTC. As protein: CASSPTGQAVGYTF.

The gene calls are TRBV10-2 and TRBJ2-7; D perhaps matches TRBD2 (6 bases). Trimming took off 3 bases at V and 7 bases at J, with 16 bases between the two ends. This CDR3 is 14 amino acids long. Germline V gene data show CDR1 as WSHSY and CDR2 as SAAADI. The CDR3 spells CASSETTGRTEQYF. Written as DNA, the CDR3 is TGCGCCAGCAGTGAAACTACCGGGAGAACGGAGCAGTACTTC.

On this clone itself: The germline gene is not matched at one end of the junction; a read error may be the cause. V usage is TRBV7-7 and J usage is TRBJ2-5; 8 bases are shared with TRBD2. The CDR3 is 13 residues long. Looked up from germline, CDR1 is SSHAT and CDR2 is FNYEAQ (reference sequence). CDR3 sequence (DNA): TGTGCTAGCAAAGCGGGAGCGCAAGAGACCCAGTACTTC. Amino acid sequence: CASKAGAQETQYF.

This chain uses TRBV19 with TRBJ1-4; unclear D gene. V lost 7 bases to trimming and J lost 8 bases, with 11 bases between them. Germline V gene sequence: CDR1 LNHDA, CDR2 SQIVND (reference sequence). CDR3 size: 12 residues. CDR3 sequence: CASKMREEKLFF. CDR3 in DNA: TGTGCCAGTAAAATGAGGGAGGAAAAACTGTTTTTT.

The chain is built from TRBV5-1 and TRBJ2-7; the match to TRBD1 covers 11 bases. V gave up 0 bases and J gave up 3 bases; unmatched junction bases: 2. CDR3 size: 15 residues. Germline-derived CDR1 and CDR2 are SGHRS and YFSETQ. The CDR3 here is CASSLADRGRYEQYF. The CDR3 region has the DNA TGCGCCAGCAGCTTGGCGGACAGGGGGCGCTACGAGCAGTACTTC. The complete variable domain, with remaining parts taken from reference TRBV5-1 and TRBJ2-7, reads KAGVTQTPRYLIKTRGQQVTLSCSPISGHRSVSWYQQTPGQGLQFLFEYFSETQRNKGNFPGRFSGRQFSNSRSEMNVSTLELGDSALYLCASSLADRGRYEQYFGPGTRLTVT.

The V call is TRBV27, the J call TRBJ2-7, with 12 bases fitting TRBD2. The CDR3 extends over 16 amino acids. Germline V gene sequence: CDR1 MNHEY, CDR2 SMNVEV (reference sequence). V was clipped by 6 bases and J by 5 bases; unmatched bases: 11. The CDR3 DNA reads TGTGCCAGCAGCCTATCCCCGACTAGCGGGAGTGACGAGCAGTACTTC. The encoded protein is CASSLSPTSGSDEQYF.

The J gene is TRBJ1-1, the V gene TRBV5-1, with TRBD1 as a possible D gene (5 bases). Trimming took off 4 bases at V and 6 bases at J, with 16 bases between the two ends. The V gene's germline CDR1 is SGHRS and CDR2 YFSETQ. CDR3 size: 14 residues. The CDR3 DNA sequence: TGCGCCAGCAGCCCGAGGGGACTGCGGGCTGAAGCTTTCTTT. This sequence encodes CASSPRGLRAEAFF.

The rearrangement joins TRBV30 to TRBJ1-2; the D gene is possibly TRBD1 (5 bases). In germline, CDR1 is GTSNPN, CDR2 SVGIG (reference sequence). The CDR3 totals 18 residues. Trimming stripped 4 bases from V and 8 bases from J, with 32 bases between. The CDR3 sequence is CAWTPSPGTRGALGGYTF. CDR3 coding DNA: TGTGCCTGGACCCCAAGTCCGGGTACAAGAGGGGCACTGGGCGGCTACACCTTC.

For the CDR3, the DNA is TGTGCCAGCAGCTTGCTGGCGGTAGCTAACTATGGCTACACCTTC. It yields the protein CASSLLAVANYGYTF. The V and J genes are TRBV5-4 and TRBJ1-2; no clear D. CDR1 is SGHNT, CDR2 YYREEE, per germline (reference sequence). The CDR3 is 15 residues long. The V and J ends lost 1 base and 0 bases respectively, with 10 bases between them.

The chain is built from TRBV13 and TRBJ2-3; 8 bases agree with TRBD1. With V trimmed by 3 bases and J by 3 bases, 8 bases remained unmatched. CDR1 is PRHDT and CDR2 is FYEKMQ in the germline V gene (reference sequence). The CDR3 is 16 residues long. The CDR3 sequence is CASSFPRGQDTDTQYF. The CDR3 DNA reads as TGTGCCAGCAGCTTCCCCAGGGGGCAGGATACAGATACGCAGTATTTT.

The chain uses TRBV7-2 and TRBJ2-7, with TRBD1 matching 8 bases. CDR1 and CDR2 (germline): SGHTA, FQGNSA. This CDR3 comprises 17 residues. The V segment lost 5 bases and the J segment 4 bases; nucleotides outside the gene matches: 16. CDR3 in amino acids: CASSHPLGTGPKYEQYF. In nucleotides, the CDR3 is TGTGCCAGCAGCCACCCCCTAGGGACAGGACCAAAGTACGAGCAGTACTTC. Drawing the rest from reference TRBV7-2 and TRBJ2-7, the complete variable domain is GAGVSQSPSNKVTEKGKDVELRCDPISGHTALYWYRQSLGQGLEFLIYFQGNSAPDKSGLPSDRFSAERTGGSVSTLTIQRTQQEDSAVYLCASSHPLGTGPKYEQYFGPGTRLTVT.

In its sample, this clone was seen once. This chain uses TRBV10-3 with TRBJ2-1; D perhaps matches TRBD2 (5 bases). CDR3 length: 11 residues. Germline-derived CDR1 and CDR2 are ENHRY and SYGVKD. The CDR3 sequence is CASGSYNEQFF. The CDR3 nucleotides are TGTGCAAGCGGCTCCTACAATGAGCAGTTCTTC.

This clone was counted between two and nine times. This sequence joins TRBV28 and TRBJ1-2; a weak D match, TRBD1 (5 bases). V was shortened by 3 bases and J by 4 bases, with 6 bases between the two germline ends. The CDR3 is made up of 12 amino acids. From germline, CDR1 is MDHEN and CDR2 SYDVKM. CDR3 in DNA: TGTGCCAGCAGTTTTGGGGGCTATGGCTACACCTTC. Protein sequence: CASSFGGYGYTF.

The rearrangement uses TRBV29-1 and TRBJ2-2; TRBD1 or TRBD2 may be the D gene (5 bases each). Deletions cut 6 bases from V and 1 base from J, with 9 bases between. From germline, CDR1 is SQVTM and CDR2 ANQGSEA. This CDR3 is 13 amino acids long. The chain's CDR3 is CSVGTENTGELFF. CDR3 in DNA: TGCAGCGTCGGGACGGAGAACACCGGGGAGCTGTTTTTT.